The 19 T cell receptor beta chains in this list originate from one sample, sequenced in a study of T cell clusters in autoimmune cytopenias. TRB was amplified by touch-down multiplex PCR, primer pools A and B combined. TCRdb reprocessed the multiplex PCR reads and stores each CDR3 protein as one record, lacking DNA. The table lists approximately 2,700 distinct CDR3 sequences. TRB amplification used approximately 250 ng of peripheral blood genomic DNA. Sequences were obtained from peripheral blood. Receptor source: a human donor with an autoimmune cytopenia, with autoimmune hepatitis or in good health (not recorded which).

This clonotype is classed as medium-sized by frequency. The V gene is TRBV10-3, the J gene TRBJ1-6; TCRdb names TRBD1, which stays unverified in the absence of DNA. This CDR3 has 15 amino acids. CDR1 and CDR2 (germline): ENHRY, SYGVKD. This chain's CDR3 is CAISEDRGLGSPLHF.

The chain links TRBV6-2 or TRBV6-3 to TRBJ2-7; TCRdb gives TRBD1 as the D gene, but with no DNA this cannot be confirmed. This CDR3 region has 14 residues. Germline CDR1 MNHEY, CDR2 SVGEGT. The CDR3 loop reads CASSYRTGAYEQYF.

Considering frequency, this clonotype is medium-sized. The genes are TRBV20-1 and TRBJ2-2; as DNA is missing, the TRBD1 call by TCRdb cannot be tested. Germline V gene sequence: CDR1 DFQATT, CDR2 SNEGSKA (reference sequence). The CDR3 extends over 13 amino acids. The CDR3: CSALDRYTGELFF.

This CDR3 reads CSAPLGLVNRNEQFF. The chain carries TRBV20-1 and TRBJ2-1; TCRdb returns TRBD2, unconfirmable since there is no DNA. The V gene's germline CDR1 is DFQATT and CDR2 SNEGSKA (reference sequence). The CDR3 runs 15 residues.

This clonotype counts as medium-sized (0.01 to 0.1%) by frequency. The CDR3 sequence is CASSPLTGGLRNEQFF. The chain couples TRBV6-5 to TRBJ2-1; as DNA is missing, the TRBD1 call by TCRdb cannot be tested. Germline values: CDR1 MNHEY, CDR2 SVGAGI. This CDR3 comprises 16 residues.

By frequency, this clonotype is medium-sized (0.01 to 0.1%). The chain couples TRBV6-5 to TRBJ2-2; the D gene TCRdb calls, TRBD1, cannot be checked with no DNA. The V gene's germline CDR1 is MNHEY and CDR2 SVGAGI. There are 17 residues in the CDR3. The CDR3 reads CASSYSSGGGLFGELFF.

This clonotype is labeled medium-sized (0.01 to 0.1%) based on frequency. This rearrangement joins TRBV5-1 to TRBJ2-7; TCRdb indicates TRBD1, and absent DNA this call remains unverified. The CDR3 runs 12 residues. Germline loops: CDR1 SGHRS, CDR2 YFSETQ. The CDR3 is CASSPAGTEQYF. Combining the CDR3 with reference TRBV5-1 and TRBJ2-7 gives the whole variable domain KAGVTQTPRYLIKTRGQQVTLSCSPISGHRSVSWYQQTPGQGLQFLFEYFSETQRNKGNFPGRFSGRQFSNSRSEMNVSTLELGDSALYLCASSPAGTEQYFGPGTRLTVT.

Frequency places this clonotype as medium-sized. This sequence joins TRBV5-5 and TRBJ1-5. The CDR3 totals 14 residues. The germline CDR1 and CDR2 sequences are SGHKS and YYEKEE (reference sequence). The CDR3 spells CASSLDISNQPQHF.

Its frequency marks this clonotype as medium-sized. V usage is TRBV27 and J usage is TRBJ2-5; the TCRdb D gene call, TRBD2, has no DNA to confirm it. The length of the CDR3 is 15 residues. Per germline, CDR1 MNHEY and CDR2 SMNVEV (reference sequence). The CDR3 is CASSLGGGWQETQYF.

This chain uses TRBV28 with TRBJ1-2; TCRdb names TRBD1, which stays unverified in the absence of DNA. This CDR3 contains 17 residues. Germline-derived CDR1 and CDR2 are MDHEN and SYDVKM. CDR3 protein: CASTHGGARSSNYGYTF.

This clonotype is identified as medium-sized (0.01 to 0.1%) from frequency. The rearrangement links TRBV24-1 to TRBJ1-2. Germline CDR1 KGHDR, CDR2 SFDVKD. CDR3 size: 12 residues. This CDR3 is CATSPRGDGYTF.

This clonotype is called medium-sized based on its frequency. The CDR3 region is CASSHREGNSPLHF. The chain links TRBV27 to TRBJ1-6; TCRdb proposes TRBD1, but this gene call is untestable without DNA. Germline V CDR1 and CDR2: MNHEY, SMNVEV (reference sequence). CDR3 length: 14 residues.

This clonotype is identified as medium-sized from frequency. The chain carries TRBV6-1 and TRBJ1-3. Germline V lookup: CDR1 MNHNS, CDR2 SASEGT. CDR3 length equals 14 residues. The CDR3 sequence: CASSLGGLGNTIYF.

This clonotype ranks as medium-sized in terms of frequency. The J gene is TRBJ1-2, the V gene TRBV5-4. From germline, CDR1 is SGHNT and CDR2 YYREEE (reference sequence). The CDR3 contains 11 residues. CDR3 amino acids: CASSANYGYTF. Full variable domain (rest looked up from reference TRBV5-4 and TRBJ1-2): ETGVTQSPTHLIKTRGQQVTLRCSSQSGHNTVSWYQQALGQGPQFIFQYYREEENGRGNFPPRFSGLQFPNYSSELNVNALELDDSALYLCASSANYGYTFGSGTRLTVV.

Judged by frequency, this clonotype is medium-sized. The rearrangement links TRBV19 to TRBJ2-3; without DNA, the TCRdb call of TRBD1 cannot be checked. This CDR3 is built from 17 residues. The V gene's germline CDR1 is LNHDA and CDR2 SQIVND (reference sequence). CDR3 residues: CASSLRHGGERTDTQYF.

This clonotype is labeled medium-sized (0.01 to 0.1%) based on frequency. This chain joins TRBV7-6 and TRBJ2-7; the TCRdb D gene call, TRBD2, has no DNA to confirm it. CDR3 size: 15 residues. Germline-derived CDR1 and CDR2 are SGHVS and FNYEAQ. CDR3 sequence reads: CASSSGTRGGYEQYF.

This clonotype registers medium-sized by frequency. The chain has TRBV19 and TRBJ1-1. This CDR3 has 15 amino acids. Germline CDR1 LNHDA, CDR2 SQIVND (reference sequence). The CDR3 sequence is CASSIDVGLNTEAFF.

CDR3 sequence: CASSPVKLAGNDEQYF. The chain employs TRBV14 and TRBJ2-7; TCRdb selects TRBD2, and the lack of DNA leaves this call unchecked. This CDR3 has 16 residues. Germline assignment: CDR1 SGHDN and CDR2 FVKESK.

The J gene is TRBJ2-4, the V gene TRBV11-2; TCRdb gives TRBD2 as the D gene, but with no DNA this cannot be confirmed. This CDR3 has 15 amino acids. CDR1 and CDR2 from the germline V gene are SGHAT and FQNNGV. CDR3 protein: CASSLVGGAKNIQYF. Full variable domain (rest looked up from reference TRBV11-2 and TRBJ2-4): EAGVAQSPRYKIIEKRQSVAFWCNPISGHATLYWYQQILGQGPKLLIQFQNNGVVDDSQLPKDRFSAERLKGVDSTLKIQPAKLEDSAVYLCASSLVGGAKNIQYFGAGTRLSVL.